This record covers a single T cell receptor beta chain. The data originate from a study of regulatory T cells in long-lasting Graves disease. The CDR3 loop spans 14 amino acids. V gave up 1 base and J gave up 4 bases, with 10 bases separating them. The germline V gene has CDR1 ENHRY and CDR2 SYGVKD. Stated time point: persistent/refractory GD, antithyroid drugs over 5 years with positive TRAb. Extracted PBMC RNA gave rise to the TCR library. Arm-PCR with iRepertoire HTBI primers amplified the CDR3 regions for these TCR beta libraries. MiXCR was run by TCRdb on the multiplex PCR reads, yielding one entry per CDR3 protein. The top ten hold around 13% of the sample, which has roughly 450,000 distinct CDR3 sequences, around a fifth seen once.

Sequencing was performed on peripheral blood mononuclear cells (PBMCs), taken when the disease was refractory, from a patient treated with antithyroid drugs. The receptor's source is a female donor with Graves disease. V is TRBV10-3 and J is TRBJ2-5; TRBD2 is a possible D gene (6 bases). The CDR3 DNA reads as TGTGCCATCAGTGAGTTGGGGGGTGGAGAGACCCAGTACTTC. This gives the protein CAISELGGGETQYF.